This T cell receptor (beta chain) is drawn from a study of T cell changes during pregnancy in multiple sclerosis. The V gene lost 1 base and the J gene lost 3 bases, with 11 bases spanning the gap. Germline CDR1 and CDR2: SGHRS and YFSETQ. The length of the CDR3 is 14 residues. Using immunoSEQ multiplex PCR, the repertoire was profiled, and TCRdb retains in-frame clones only, with some absent. The table records around 75,000 clones, 70% to 90% of them present only once. The starting material was peripheral blood, obtained in the first trimester of pregnancy. The rearrangement links TRBV5-1 to TRBJ2-7; D is perhaps TRBD2 (5 bases). The sequence was obtained from a female donor in good health, enrolled as a control in a pregnancy study. The CDR3 DNA follows: TGCGCCAGCAGCTTGAACCCAGAGGGCTACGAGCAGTACTTC. Protein sequence: CASSLNPEGYEQYF.